Reported below is one T cell receptor beta chain. Its specificity is not known. The data were obtained in a study of STAT3 mutations in large granular lymphocyte leukemia. For the study at large: Among longitudinally sequenced T-LGLL patients, roughly half had canonical activating STAT3 mutations detected. Broader study findings: Treatment regimens differed across patients between samplings. Every T-cell large granular lymphocyte leukemia patient had at least one immunodominant TCR beta clonotype. Suggested: STAT3 mutation was not the ancestral event for these clonal expansions.

TCRbeta libraries averaged around 42,000 productive templates per sample. Generated by immunoSEQ multiplex PCR, the TCRdb table keeps only in-frame clones and is missing some. This table holds 5,000 to 6,000 clones, roughly 94% found once. The V and J ends lost 8 bases and 6 bases respectively, with 12 bases between them. Per germline, CDR1 SQVTM and CDR2 ANQGSEA. The CDR3 totals 11 residues. The sequence came from a man between 60 and 70 years old with T-cell large granular lymphocyte leukemia. Some clones in this sample may be carry-over from other donors' samples. Sequenced material: peripheral blood mononuclear cells. The chain combines TRBV29-1 with TRBJ2-3, with D perhaps matching TRBD1 (6 bases). The CDR3 DNA reads TGCAGCTCGCTAGGGGGTGATACGCAGTATTTT. Encoded protein: CSSLGGDTQYF.